Presented here are 3 T cell receptor beta chains from one specimen sequenced in a study. TCRdb used MiXCR to reprocess the RT-PCR reads, holding one entry per CDR3 protein. Of hundreds of thousands of distinct CDR3 sequences listed, 14% are singletons. The specimen sequenced was memory CD4+ T cells from blood. These receptors all come from a female donor in good health, serving as a healthy control.

There are a few counts of this clonotype. This chain uses TRBV14 with TRBJ2-1, with D maybe TRBD1 (6 bases). The V gene lost 4 bases and the J gene lost 6 bases, with 10 bases spanning the gap. The germline gives CDR1 SGHDN, CDR2 FVKESK. This CDR3 region has 13 residues. The CDR3 DNA sequence: TGTGCCAGCAGCCGAGGGACATCCAATGAGCAGTTCTTC. Its protein product is CASSRGTSNEQFF. The full variable domain, with the rest looked up from reference TRBV14 and TRBJ2-1, is EAGVTQFPSHSVIEKGQTVTLRCDPISGHDNLYWYRRVMGKEIKFLLHFVKESKQDESGMPNNRFLAERTGGTYSTLKVQPAELEDSGVYFCASSRGTSNEQFFGPGTRLTVL.

This clonotype was seen repeatedly, ten times or more. This rearrangement joins TRBV4-3 to TRBJ1-4; the D gene is possibly TRBD1 (6 bases). Germline CDR1 reads LGHNA; CDR2 reads YSLEER. The V end lost 0 bases, the J end lost 7 bases, and 15 bases lay between the germline ends. This CDR3 is built from 16 residues. The CDR3 bases are TGCGCCAGCAGCCAAGATGTGGGGGGCGCAGGTGAAAAACTGTTTTTT. This translates into CASSQDVGGAGEKLFF.

This clonotype was observed a few times. The chain links TRBV5-1 to TRBJ2-1; TRBD2 aligns across 8 bases. V shed 4 bases and J 8 bases; nucleotides not matched to a gene: 11. Looked up from germline, CDR1 is SGHRS and CDR2 is YFSETQ. This CDR3 has 15 amino acids. This CDR3 reads CASSPGTSSGDEQFF. The CDR3, as DNA: TGCGCCAGCAGCCCCGGGACTAGTAGCGGCGATGAGCAGTTCTTC.